This T cell receptor beta chain comes out of a study of cytomegalovirus exposure and HLA in healthy donors. The germline V gene has CDR1 SGHVS and CDR2 FQNEAQ. V was pared by 3 bases and J by 3 bases, with 5 bases of the junction left unmatched. The CDR3 covers 15 residues. A multiplex PCR was run with 60 Vbeta primers and 13 Jbeta primers. Generated by immunoSEQ multiplex PCR, the TCRdb table keeps only in-frame clones and is missing some. This table has tens of thousands of clones, about 70% appearing once. This clonotype was sampled from a man aged 30-40 years in good health and CMV-seronegative. This rearrangement joins TRBV7-8 to TRBJ2-7; TRBD2 matches 10 bases. Sample: PBMCs. The CDR3 bases are TGTGCCAGCAGCTTTGCTAGCGGGAGAGTCTACGAGCAGTACTTC. Encoded protein: CASSFASGRVYEQYF.